One sample yielded the 30 T cell receptor beta chains listed below, sequenced in a study of blood T cells in healthy people across ages. Then a second PCR, running roughly 7 to 11 cycles, was carried out with a sample-barcoded 5' primer and a J-beta primer mix. MiXCR was run by TCRdb on the 5' RACE reads, yielding one entry per CDR3 protein. Among 850,000 to 1,000,000 distinct CDR3 sequences listed, 51% were seen once. Sequenced: blood. All receptors come from a woman aged 55 to 70 in good health.

This clonotype was counted a few times. The chain is built from TRBV21-1 and TRBJ2-1. TRBV21-1 is a listed pseudogene. The length of the CDR3 is 11 residues. The CDR3 reads CASTRSYEQFF. The DNA of the CDR3 is TGTGCCAGCACCCGAAGCTATGAGCAGTTCTTC.

This chain uses TRBV3-1 with TRBJ1-2, with a tentative D call TRBD1 (5 bases). The V end lost 3 bases, the J end lost 2 bases, and 22 bases lay between the germline ends. This CDR3 is 18 amino acids long. Germline CDR1 reads LGHDT; CDR2 reads YNNKEL (reference sequence). CDR3 in amino acids: CASSHPFYRDRRNYGYTF. Written as DNA, the CDR3 is TGTGCCAGCAGCCACCCTTTTTACCGGGACCGAAGGAACTATGGCTACACCTTC.

This clonotype appeared a single time. The genes are TRBV6-2 or TRBV6-3 and TRBJ2-1; D is unresolved. There are 16 residues in the CDR3. V gave up 6 bases and J gave up 2 bases, with 17 bases separating them. The germline gives CDR1 MNHEY, CDR2 SVGEGT. The CDR3 loop is CASRATVYLTYNEQFF. The CDR3 bases are TGTGCCAGCAGGGCTACGGTATATCTTACCTACAATGAGCAGTTCTTC.

In this sample, this clonotype turned up a few times. The genes are TRBV12-3 or TRBV12-4 and TRBJ2-3; no firm D call. This CDR3 has 14 residues. V was cut by 6 bases and J by 4 bases, with 14 bases left in between. The CDR3 here is CASSPSIVADTQYF. The CDR3 nucleotides are TGTGCCAGCAGCCCATCTATTGTCGCAGATACGCAGTATTTT.

The chain carries TRBV11-2 and TRBJ1-4, with D perhaps matching TRBD1 (6 bases). V shed 5 bases and J shed 7 bases, with 14 bases lying between them. CDR3 length equals 14 residues. In germline, CDR1 is SGHAT, CDR2 FQNNGV. The CDR3 region has the DNA TGTGCCAGCAGCGTTGGCAGGGGTGGTGAAAAACTGTTTTTT. Its protein product is CASSVGRGGEKLFF.

The chain couples TRBV12-3 or TRBV12-4 to TRBJ2-7; TRBD1 is a possible D gene (6 bases). V was shortened by 7 bases and J by 2 bases, with 18 bases between the two germline ends. This CDR3 has 15 amino acids. The CDR3 sequence: CASTRTGLRAYEQYF. As DNA, the CDR3 is TGTGCCAGCACTCGAACAGGGTTAAGAGCCTACGAGCAGTACTTC.

As for this clonotype: The junction and the germline gene differ at one end; a read error may be behind it. This chain joins TRBV12-3 or TRBV12-4 and TRBJ2-1; 9 positions agree with TRBD2. This CDR3 is built from 15 residues. CDR3 nucleotides: TGTGCCAGCAGGTTAGCGGGAGTAGGATACAATGAGCAGTTCTTC. Residues: CASRLAGVGYNEQFF.

The J gene is TRBJ1-2, the V gene TRBV5-1, with TRBD1 matching over 10 bases. Germline V gene sequence: CDR1 SGHRS, CDR2 YFSETQ. The J segment lost 2 bases and the V segment lost 4 bases, leaving 5 bases of the junction unmatched. The CDR3 extends over 15 amino acids. CDR3 DNA sequence: TGCGCCAGCAGCGGGAGACAGGGGGCGAACTATGGCTACACCTTC. Protein: CASSGRQGANYGYTF.

CDR3 in amino acids: CAWGRVLETQYF. The CDR3 DNA follows: TGTGCCTGGGGACGGGTCTTGGAGACCCAGTACTTC. V gene TRBV30 combines with J gene TRBJ2-5; D is unclear. V was shortened by 5 bases and J by 5 bases, with 12 bases between the two germline ends. The CDR3 loop spans 12 amino acids. Germline V lookup: CDR1 GTSNPN, CDR2 SVGIG (reference sequence).

This chain connects TRBV28 to TRBJ1-5; 7 nucleotides match TRBD1. CDR1 and CDR2 (germline): MDHEN, SYDVKM. The V segment lost 3 bases and the J segment 2 bases; nucleotides outside the gene matches: 22. The CDR3 contains 21 residues. The CDR3 bases are TGTGCCAGCAGTTTTGGCTGGTCGGGGACAGCCGCAATTAGCGGCAATCAGCCCCAGCATTTT. Translation: CASSFGWSGTAAISGNQPQHF.

The V call is TRBV20-1, the J call TRBJ1-1; 7 bases match TRBD1. The CDR3 runs 13 residues. The germline gives CDR1 DFQATT, CDR2 SNEGSKA (reference sequence). With V trimmed by 4 bases and J by 4 bases, 6 bases remained unmatched. The CDR3 region is CSAKNAGGTEAFF. The CDR3 DNA reads as TGCAGTGCTAAGAACGCAGGGGGCACTGAAGCTTTCTTT.

V usage is TRBV7-8 and J usage is TRBJ2-4; possibly TRBD1 for D (5 bases). Germline V gene data show CDR1 as SGHVS and CDR2 as FQNEAQ. V lost 7 bases, J lost 12 bases, and 19 bases lay in between. This CDR3 spans 13 amino acids. CDR3 nucleotide sequence: TGTGCCAGCAACTCAGGCGTGGACACCAGTCAGTACTTC. It is translated as CASNSGVDTSQYF.

This clonotype was observed a handful of times. The J gene is TRBJ1-6, the V gene TRBV12-3 or TRBV12-4; 8 bases match TRBD1. V lost 5 bases to trimming and J lost 9 bases; unmatched junction nucleotides: 12. The CDR3 has 16 amino acids. The CDR3 region is CASSNRPTGGGSPLHF. The CDR3 bases are TGTGCCAGCAGTAATAGACCCACAGGGGGTGGTTCACCCCTCCACTTT.

This clonotype showed up just a few times. The CDR3 sequence is CAISGGSDTQYF. DNA for the CDR3: TGTGCCATCAGTGGTGGGTCAGATACGCAGTATTTT. The chain carries TRBV10-3 and TRBJ2-3; D uncertain. Germline values: CDR1 ENHRY, CDR2 SYGVKD. Trimming left V 4 bases short and J 4 bases short, with 6 bases between. The CDR3 loop spans 12 amino acids.

The gene calls are TRBV30 and TRBJ2-7; D may be TRBD2 (6 bases). The germline V gene encodes CDR1 GTSNPN and CDR2 SVGIG (reference sequence). The V end was cut by 1 base, the J end by 2 bases, with 9 bases between. The length of the CDR3 is 13 residues. The CDR3 coding sequence is TGTGCCTGGAGTGGGGACTTAACCTACGAGCAGTACTTC. It yields the protein CAWSGDLTYEQYF.

J is TRBJ2-2 and V is TRBV7-3, with D possibly matching TRBD1 (5 bases). V lost 0 bases and J 1 base, leaving 9 bases between the germline ends. The V gene's germline CDR1 is SGHTA and CDR2 FQGTGA. The CDR3 is 16 residues long. The CDR3 DNA reads TGTGCCAGCAGCTTAACTTCCCAGGGGAACACCGGGGAGCTGTTTTTT. Translated: CASSLTSQGNTGELFF.

The J gene is TRBJ1-2, the V gene TRBV7-2; D not certain. Germline lookup yields CDR1 SGHTA and CDR2 FQGNSA. The CDR3 is 15 amino acids. The V gene lost 6 bases and the J gene lost 2 bases, with 16 bases spanning the gap. The CDR3 DNA is TGTGCCAGCAGTCCTCAGGTTAGAAGCAACTATGGCTACACCTTC. It codes for CASSPQVRSNYGYTF. The entire variable domain, with the rest obtained from reference TRBV7-2 and TRBJ1-2, is as follows: GAGVSQSPSNKVTEKGKDVELRCDPISGHTALYWYRQSLGQGLEFLIYFQGNSAPDKSGLPSDRFSAERTGGSVSTLTIQRTQQEDSAVYLCASSPQVRSNYGYTFGSGTRLTVV.

This chain joins TRBV20-1 and TRBJ2-1; tentatively, D is TRBD1 or TRBD2 (5 bases each). The J call is uncertain, as TRBJ2-7 better fits the DNA end. There are 16 residues in the CDR3. From germline, CDR1 is DFQATT and CDR2 SNEGSKA (reference sequence). CDR3 in amino acids: CSARLITGSPGNEQYF. The CDR3 nucleotides read TGCAGTGCTAGACTGATAACAGGCAGTCCGGGGAATGAGCAGTACTTC.

The genes are TRBV21-1 and TRBJ2-6; TRBD1 is taken as the D call from the table, unchecked against the DNA. TRBV21-1 corresponds to a pseudogene. The CDR3 runs to 19 residues. The CDR3 coding sequence is TGTGCCAGCAGCAAAAAGAGGACACCGTCAAGCTCTGGGGCCAACGTCCTGACTTTC. The encoded protein is CASSKKRTPSSSGANVLTF.

The chain combines TRBV6-5 with TRBJ2-1; 11 nucleotides align to TRBD1. Trimming at V came to 5 bases and at J to 9 bases, leaving 9 bases not matched to a gene. The germline gives CDR1 MNHEY, CDR2 SVGAGI. The CDR3 is 15 residues long. In nucleotides, the CDR3 is TGTGCCAGCAGTCCCTATCGGGACAGGGGGGGTGAGCAGTTCTTC. Translation gives CASSPYRDRGGEQFF.

The J gene is TRBJ2-7, the V gene TRBV20-1; D may be TRBD1 (6 bases). Trimming shortened V by 1 base and J by 4 bases, and 14 bases separated the two germline ends. Per germline, CDR1 DFQATT and CDR2 SNEGSKA (reference sequence). CDR3 length: 14 amino acids. The CDR3 is CSARGKGGWYEQYF. The CDR3, as DNA: TGCAGTGCTAGAGGGAAAGGGGGATGGTACGAGCAGTACTTC.

The rearrangement joins TRBV24-1 to TRBJ2-5, with D maybe TRBD1 (6 bases). CDR3 size: 17 residues. CDR1 is KGHDR, CDR2 SFDVKD, per germline. Trimming took off 4 bases at V and 3 bases at J, with 20 bases between the two ends. The CDR3 is CATSELASGERKETQYF. The DNA for the CDR3 is TGTGCCACCAGTGAGCTTGCCTCAGGGGAACGAAAAGAGACCCAGTACTTC.

The genes are TRBV30 and TRBJ2-7; no definite D call. The germline V gene encodes CDR1 GTSNPN and CDR2 SVGIG (reference sequence). V was clipped by 0 bases and J by 3 bases, with 12 bases between them. This CDR3 is 14 amino acids long. CDR3 residues: CAWSVPHLFYEQYF. The CDR3 bases are TGTGCCTGGAGTGTACCCCACCTCTTCTACGAGCAGTACTTC.

This clonotype was seen a handful of times. This chain links TRBV6-2 or TRBV6-3 with TRBJ2-7; TRBD2 matches at 9 bases. The trim removed 5 bases at V and 4 bases at J, leaving 6 bases unmatched. The CDR3 runs 14 residues. CDR1 and CDR2 from the germline V gene are MNHEY and SVGEGT. The CDR3: CASSRAGGIYEQYF. DNA of the CDR3: TGTGCCAGCAGTAGAGCGGGAGGAATTTACGAGCAGTACTTC.

The J gene is TRBJ2-4, the V gene TRBV4-1; 12 bases are shared with TRBD2. The last part of the DNA fits TRBJ2-7 better; the J call may be wrong. The CDR3 runs 16 residues. The V gene's germline CDR1 is MGHRA and CDR2 YSYEKL. The CDR3 sequence is CASSRPTSGRSYEQYF. As DNA, the CDR3 is TGCGCCAGCAGCCGACCCACTAGCGGGAGGTCCTACGAGCAGTACTTC.

This clonotype showed up just a few times. The gene calls are TRBV12-3 or TRBV12-4 and TRBJ2-7; maybe TRBD1 (6 bases). The CDR3 runs to 14 residues. Trimming left V 6 bases short and J 6 bases short, with 18 bases between. CDR3 sequence: CASSPGAYGGEQYF. The CDR3 DNA follows: TGTGCCAGCAGCCCAGGGGCGTATGGGGGCGAGCAGTACTTC.

The chain has TRBV3-1 and TRBJ1-1, with D hard to call. The germline V gene has CDR1 LGHDT and CDR2 YNNKEL (reference sequence). Trimming pared 2 bases from V and 1 base from J, leaving 14 bases between. The CDR3 has 16 amino acids. The CDR3 is CASSQRTKPKNTEAFF. CDR3 in DNA: TGTGCCAGCAGCCAAAGGACCAAGCCCAAGAACACTGAAGCTTTCTTT. The full variable domain, its missing parts supplied by reference TRBV3-1 and TRBJ1-1, is DTAVSQTPKYLVTQMGNDKSIKCEQNLGHDTMYWYKQDSKKFLKIMFSYNNKELIINETVPNRFSPKSPDKAHLNLHINSLELGDSAVYFCASSQRTKPKNTEAFFGQGTRLTVV.

This clonotype has only a few counts. This chain joins TRBV4-2 and TRBJ2-3, with D uncertain. V was clipped by 1 base and J by 4 bases, with 9 bases between them. There are 14 residues in the CDR3. Germline values: CDR1 LGHNA, CDR2 YNFKEQ. The CDR3 DNA follows: TGTGCCAGCAGCCAAGGAACTTTGGCAGATACGCAGTATTTT. This encodes CASSQGTLADTQYF.

V is TRBV7-2 and J is TRBJ2-2, with unresolved D. CDR1 and CDR2 from the germline V gene are SGHTA and FQGNSA. The CDR3 has 17 residues. Trimming removed 5 bases from V and 2 bases from J, with 18 bases in between. Written as DNA, the CDR3 is TGTGCCAGCAGCCCCCCCCGCGTGATCATTAACACCGGGGAGCTGTTTTTT. Protein product: CASSPPRVIINTGELFF.

The chain combines TRBV12-3 or TRBV12-4 with TRBJ2-1, with TRBD2 as a possible D gene (6 bases). The CDR3 is 12 amino acids. Trimming removed 5 bases from V and 10 bases from J, with 12 bases in between. DNA for the CDR3: TGTGCCAGCAGTGTGGACTACTACGAGCAGTTCTTC. It encodes CASSVDYYEQFF.